This T cell receptor (beta chain) derives from a study of blood T cell repertoires in COVID-19. Measured with immunoSEQ multiplex PCR; TCRdb has only the in-frame clones, and not every one. Of 150,000 to 200,000 clones in the sample, around 79% are singletons; the top ten hold less than 7%. The trim removed 1 base at V and 3 bases at J, leaving 16 bases unmatched. The CDR3 length is 19 residues. The V gene's germline CDR1 is SNHLY and CDR2 FYNNEI. Sequencing was done on a sample of peripheral blood. The chain combines TRBV2 with TRBJ2-5; 8 nucleotides align to TRBD1. The sequence came from a woman between 40 and 50 years old with COVID-19, enrolled during active disease. The CDR3 sequence is CASSEGGPGMTGVEETQYF. As DNA, the CDR3 is TGTGCCAGCAGTGAAGGGGGCCCAGGTATGACAGGGGTCGAAGAGACCCAGTACTTC.